These 11 T cell receptor beta chains were sequenced from one sample in a study of T cell changes during pregnancy in multiple sclerosis. The table came from immunoSEQ multiplex PCR; TCRdb's copy has only in-frame clones and leaves some out. Of about 59,000 clones listed, 94% are singletons. The sequencing used CD8+ T cells from peripheral blood mononuclear cells, collected after pregnancy. Receptor source: a female donor with multiple sclerosis, enrolled in a pregnancy study.

V is TRBV2 and J is TRBJ2-7; D unresolved. The germline V gene has CDR1 SNHLY and CDR2 FYNNEI. The CDR3 has 14 amino acids. V was trimmed by 2 bases and J by 0 bases, leaving 8 bases between them. The CDR3 protein is CASSEQWSSYEQYF. The CDR3 nucleotides are TGTGCCAGCAGTGAACAGTGGAGCTCCTACGAGCAGTACTTC. Drawing the rest from reference TRBV2 and TRBJ2-7, the complete variable domain is EPEVTQTPSHQVTQMGQEVILRCVPISNHLYFYWYRQILGQKVEFLVSFYNNEISEKSEIFDDQFSVERPDGSNFTLKIRSTKLEDSAMYFCASSEQWSSYEQYFGPGTRLTVT.

The V call is TRBV4-1, the J call TRBJ1-3, with TRBD1 matching over 7 bases. CDR1 is MGHRA, CDR2 YSYEKL, per germline. This CDR3 is 16 amino acids long. J was trimmed by 2 bases and V by 0 bases; bases with no gene match: 4. CDR3 in amino acids: CASSQDAGQTGNTIYF. In nucleotides, the CDR3 is TGCGCCAGCAGCCAAGATGCGGGACAGACTGGAAACACCATATATTTT.

This clone was recorded only once. The chain has TRBV5-4 and TRBJ2-3; D is unclear. Germline V gene lookup returns CDR1 SGHNT and CDR2 YYREEE (reference sequence). This CDR3 has 18 amino acids. V lost 4 bases and J 1 base, leaving 22 bases between the germline ends. CDR3 nucleotides: TGTGCCAGCAGCCACACGGTTGGTGAGGAGCTGGGCACAGATACGCAGTATTTT. Translation gives CASSHTVGEELGTDTQYF.

The V gene is TRBV19, the J gene TRBJ2-5; 8 nucleotides align to TRBD1. The CDR3 covers 14 residues. V lost 10 bases, J lost 7 bases, and 14 bases stayed unmatched. Germline V gene sequence: CDR1 LNHDA, CDR2 SQIVND (reference sequence). The CDR3 coding sequence is TGTGCCACTCGACAGGGGACCGGACTGGGGACCCAGTACTTC. Translation gives CATRQGTGLGTQYF.

Here the CDR3 reads CAPFEDSNQPQHF. Written as DNA, the CDR3 is TGTGCACCCTTCGAGGATAGCAATCAGCCCCAGCATTTT. The J gene is TRBJ1-5, the V gene TRBV6-4, with unresolved D. Per the germline V gene, CDR1 is MRHNA and CDR2 is SNTAGT. The CDR3 extends over 13 amino acids.

The rearrangement uses TRBV5-4 and TRBJ2-1, with TRBD2 matching 8 bases. CDR1 and CDR2 (germline): SGHNT, YYREEE (reference sequence). The CDR3 loop spans 15 amino acids. V gave up 1 base and J gave up 7 bases; unmatched junction bases: 7. Here the CDR3 DNA reads TGTGCCAGCAGCTTGAAGCGGGAGAAGGGTAATGAGCAGTTCTTC. As protein: CASSLKREKGNEQFF.

The chain recombines TRBV29-1 with TRBJ2-3, with 8 bases aligning to TRBD1. Germline V gene data show CDR1 as SQVTM and CDR2 as ANQGSEA. V trimming: 6 bases; J trimming: 7 bases; junction bases outside the gene matches: 12. The CDR3 loop spans 14 amino acids. The CDR3 DNA reads as TGCAGCGTGGACGGACAGGGCCGATCGAATACGCAGTATTTT. It specifies CSVDGQGRSNTQYF.

CDR3 DNA sequence: TGTGCCAGCAGGCGACCTAGCGGGAAGTTCTCCTACGAGCAGTACTTC. Amino acids: CASRRPSGKFSYEQYF. The chain carries TRBV28 and TRBJ2-7; 9 nucleotides match TRBD2. CDR1 is MDHEN, CDR2 SYDVKM, per germline. With V trimmed by 6 bases and J by 0 bases, 9 bases remained unmatched. This CDR3 is 16 amino acids long.

The rearrangement uses TRBV27 and TRBJ2-7; a possible D gene is TRBD2 (5 bases). Germline V lookup: CDR1 MNHEY, CDR2 SMNVEV (reference sequence). CDR3 length: 16 amino acids. V shed 0 bases and J shed 2 bases, with 14 bases lying between them. The CDR3 bases are TGTGCCAGCAGTTTATCGAGTCTAGCTGCCCCCTACGAGCAGTACTTC. Translating it yields CASSLSSLAAPYEQYF.

The rearrangement links TRBV13 to TRBJ2-2; 10 bases map to TRBD2. V shed 1 base and J 7 bases; nucleotides not matched to a gene: 3. The CDR3 covers 15 residues. Germline CDR1 is PRHDT and CDR2 is FYEKMQ (reference sequence). The CDR3 DNA reads TGTGCCAGCAGCTTAGCGACTAGCGGGCTCGGGGAGCTGTTTTTT. Protein sequence: CASSLATSGLGELFF.

The chain recombines TRBV7-9 with TRBJ1-2; TRBD1 matches at 8 bases. With 6 bases clipped from V and 4 bases from J, the junction kept 10 bases outside the gene matches. In germline, CDR1 is SEHNR, CDR2 FQNEAQ (reference sequence). The CDR3 length is 15 residues. CDR3: CASRPQGAPTYGYTF. The CDR3 nucleotides read TGTGCCAGCAGACCCCAGGGGGCCCCCACCTATGGCTACACCTTC. The whole variable domain, filled in from reference TRBV7-9 and TRBJ1-2, reads DTGVSQNPRHKITKRGQNVTFRCDPISEHNRLYWYRQTLGQGPEFLTYFQNEAQLEKSRLLSDRFSAERPKGSFSTLEIQRTEQGDSAMYLCASRPQGAPTYGYTFGSGTRLTVV.